One and the same sample provided the 27 T cell receptor beta chains below, sequenced in a study of T cell clonality in common variable immunodeficiency. Only in-frame clones appear in the TCRdb table, and some are missing; sequencing was by immunoSEQ multiplex PCR. The sample presents roughly 70,000 clones, none singletons. Sequencing used peripheral blood mononuclear cells. The receptors shown here come from a person aged 18 to 75 in good health.

This clone was seen ten or more times. The read finishes 3 residues shy of the CDR3 end, and the germline J gene is used to complete it. J is TRBJ1-5 and V is TRBV18; 10 bases are shared with TRBD1. Per germline, CDR1 KGHSH and CDR2 LQKENI. The CDR3 spans 15 residues. V dropped 2 bases and J dropped 6; count of bases not matched to a gene: 4. CDR3: CASSPTTGGRQPQHF. CDR3 bases read: TGTGCCAGCTCACCAACGACAGGGGGCCGTCAGCCC.

The table lists this clone with many counts. The read terminates 3 residues before the CDR3 end, so the remaining end is supplied by the germline J gene. The chain combines TRBV5-4 with TRBJ1-2; 7 positions agree with TRBD1. This CDR3 is built from 14 residues. Germline lookup yields CDR1 SGHNT and CDR2 YYREEE (reference sequence). CDR3 amino acids: CASSQEEGALGYTF. Incomplete CDR3 DNA: TGTGCCAGCAGCCAGGAGGAGGGGGCTCTCGGC.

This clone has at least ten counts. The DNA ends 3 residues before the CDR3 does, and the rest of the CDR3 is filled in from the germline J gene. The chain uses TRBV14 and TRBJ2-3; D might be TRBD1 (6 bases). Trimming left V 5 bases short and J 0 bases short, with 12 bases between. The germline CDR1 and CDR2 sequences are SGHDN and FVKESK. The CDR3 has 15 amino acids. Incomplete CDR3 DNA: TGTGCCAGCAGCACAGGGTTGACTAGCACAGATACG. Translated, it gives CASSTGLTSTDT. The whole CDR3 sequence reads CASSTGLTSTDTQYF.

Concerning this clone: The DNA ends 3 residues before the CDR3 does, and the rest of the CDR3 is filled in from the germline J gene. The chain is built from TRBV19 and TRBJ2-7; D remains ambiguous. V lost 0 bases to trimming and J lost 4 bases, with 7 bases between them. Per germline, CDR1 LNHDA and CDR2 SQIVND (reference sequence). The CDR3 length is 13 residues. CDR3 residues: CASSIEPTYEQYF. CDR3 bases read: TGTGCCAGTAGTATAGAGCCAACATACGAG. Combining the CDR3 with reference TRBV19 and TRBJ2-7 gives the whole variable domain DGGITQSPKYLFRKEGQNVTLSCEQNLNHDAMYWYRQDPGQGLRLIYYSQIVNDFQKGDIAEGYSVSREKKESFPLTVTSAQKNPTAFYLCASSIEPTYEQYFGPGTRLTVT.

This clone occurred many times. The CDR3 extends 3 residues past the end of the read, so its final part is completed from the germline J gene. The chain uses TRBV19 and TRBJ2-1, with 14 bases identical to TRBD2. Germline V lookup: CDR1 LNHDA, CDR2 SQIVND (reference sequence). Trimming cost V 4 bases and J 7 bases; bases outside gene matches: 9. This CDR3 has 17 amino acids. CDR3 region: CASSNLAGLAGANEQFF. CDR3 DNA, as far as it was read: TGTGCCAGTAGTAACCTCGCGGGACTAGCGGGAGCAAATGAG.

This clone was counted ten times or more. The CDR3 loop reads CSATTGGFYEQYF. CDR3 bases read: TGCAGTGCTACGACAGGGGGGTTCTACGAG. The chain links TRBV20-1 to TRBJ2-7; TRBD1 matches 9 bases. The read terminates 3 residues before the CDR3 end, so the remaining end is supplied by the germline J gene. Trimming cost V 4 bases and J 3 bases; bases outside gene matches: 4. The CDR3 sequence is 13 residues long. Germline-derived CDR1 and CDR2 are DFQATT and SNEGSKA (reference sequence).

This clone has ten or more counts. The CDR3 end lies 3 residues beyond the end of the read and is filled in from the germline J gene. J is TRBJ2-1 and V is TRBV2; 11 bases map to TRBD2. Germline CDR1 SNHLY, CDR2 FYNNEI. CDR3 length equals 13 residues. J was trimmed by 7 bases and V by 11 bases; bases with no gene match: 7. The part of the CDR3 DNA that was read is TGTGCCGGAGTAGCGGGAGGGATAAATGAG. Protein product: CAGVAGGINE. The entire CDR3 protein is CAGVAGGINEQFF. Combining the CDR3 with reference TRBV2 and TRBJ2-1 gives the whole variable domain EPEVTQTPSHQVTQMGQEVILRCVPISNHLYFYWYRQILGQKVEFLVSFYNNEISEKSEIFDDQFSVERPDGSNFTLKIRSTKLEDSAMYFCAGVAGGINEQFFGPGTRLTVL.

This clone was recorded many times. The read is 3 residues too short to cover the CDR3 end, so that end is filled in from the germline J gene. The chain combines TRBV7-2 with TRBJ1-1; tentative D call: TRBD1 (5 bases). The CDR3 length is 15 residues. Looked up from germline, CDR1 is SGHTA and CDR2 is FQGNSA. Between the trimmed V and J ends, which lost 6 bases and 0 bases, there was a span of 14 bases. CDR3 residues: CASSPSGTLNTEAFF. The part of the CDR3 DNA that was read is TGTGCCAGCAGTCCGAGTGGGACTTTGAACACTGAA.

At least ten counts were recorded for this clone. The sequence runs out 3 residues before the end of the CDR3; the remainder is reconstructed from the germline J gene. The chain links TRBV18 to TRBJ2-1; 9 bases line up with TRBD2. Germline loops: CDR1 KGHSH, CDR2 LQKENI. The CDR3 totals 20 residues. Unmatched junction bases numbered 21, after V lost 2 bases and J lost 7 bases. CDR3 loop: CASSPNRAGSSGKEANEQFF. The CDR3 bases that were read are TGTGCCAGCTCACCAAACAGGGCCGGATCTAGCGGGAAAGAGGCGAATGAG.

This clone has a count of ten or more. The read terminates 3 residues ahead of where the CDR3 ends, so the germline J gene completes it. The rearrangement joins TRBV18 to TRBJ1-6; no clear D gene. Germline CDR1 KGHSH, CDR2 LQKENI. CDR3 size: 14 residues. Trimming removed 5 bases at V and 11 bases at J, with 16 bases between. The CDR3 DNA, read in part, is TGTGCCAGCTCAGTAGGGCGGGGAATAACACCC. Translated: CASSVGRGITP. The entire CDR3 protein reads CASSVGRGITPLHF.

This clone was counted ten times or more. The observed sequence ends 3 residues before the CDR3 terminus, with the missing tail filled in from the germline J gene. This chain uses TRBV19 with TRBJ2-7; no firm D call. CDR1 and CDR2 from the germline V gene are LNHDA and SQIVND (reference sequence). The CDR3 totals 13 residues. V was trimmed by 4 bases and J by 3 bases, leaving 10 bases between them. CDR3 DNA, as far as it was read: TGTGCCAGTAGTAGGCAGTCGTTCTACGAG. This encodes CASSRQSFYE. The entire CDR3 sequence reads CASSRQSFYEQYF. Full variable domain (outside the CDR3, taken from reference TRBV19 and TRBJ2-7): DGGITQSPKYLFRKEGQNVTLSCEQNLNHDAMYWYRQDPGQGLRLIYYSQIVNDFQKGDIAEGYSVSREKKESFPLTVTSAQKNPTAFYLCASSRQSFYEQYFGPGTRLTVT.

This clone occurred many times. Read coverage stops 3 residues before the CDR3 terminus; the germline J gene supplies the remainder. The rearrangement links TRBV5-1 to TRBJ1-1; TRBD1 matches at 7 bases. Looked up from germline, CDR1 is SGHRS and CDR2 is YFSETQ. This CDR3 is built from 13 residues. V was pared by 7 bases and J by 3 bases, with 6 bases of the junction left unmatched. The chain's CDR3 is CASSGQSYTEAFF. The sequenced CDR3 bases are TGCGCCAGCTCGGGACAGTCGTACACTGAA. The entire variable domain, with the rest obtained from reference TRBV5-1 and TRBJ1-1, is as follows: KAGVTQTPRYLIKTRGQQVTLSCSPISGHRSVSWYQQTPGQGLQFLFEYFSETQRNKGNFPGRFSGRQFSNSRSEMNVSTLELGDSALYLCASSGQSYTEAFFGQGTRLTVV.

This clone has at least ten counts. The CDR3 extends 3 residues past the end of the read, so its final part is completed from the germline J gene. The chain is built from TRBV19 and TRBJ1-1; D not resolved. Per the germline V gene, CDR1 is LNHDA and CDR2 is SQIVND (reference sequence). This CDR3 has 13 amino acids. Trimming shortened V by 3 bases and J by 0 bases, and 5 bases separated the two germline ends. CDR3 bases read: TGTGCCAGTAGTATGTCAGTGAACACTGAA. Translation: CASSMSVNTE. The CDR3 in full is CASSMSVNTEAFF.

There are many counts of this clone. CDR3 in amino acids: CSARTGTGGSVEQFF. CDR3 DNA (partial): TGCAGTGCTCGCACCGGGACAGGGGGTTCGGTTGAG. The genes are TRBV20-1 and TRBJ2-1; 11 positions match TRBD1. The read ends 3 residues shy of where the CDR3 ends; the end is completed using the germline J gene. CDR1 DFQATT and CDR2 SNEGSKA come from the germline V gene (reference sequence). V was clipped by 5 bases and J by 9 bases; unmatched bases: 12. This CDR3 is built from 15 residues.

This clone has a count of ten or more. The CDR3 end falls 3 residues outside the read, so it is completed with the germline J gene. The rearrangement uses TRBV18 and TRBJ2-2, with unresolved D. CDR1 and CDR2 from the germline V gene are KGHSH and LQKENI. The CDR3 is 17 amino acids. Trimming shortened V by 0 bases and J by 3 bases, and 14 bases separated the two germline ends. CDR3 sequence: CASSPPPDMLYTGELFF. Partial CDR3 DNA: TGTGCCAGCTCACCACCCCCAGACATGCTGTACACCGGGGAG.

This clone was recorded many times. The CDR3 end is not reached by the read, which stops 3 residues before it; the germline J gene fills it in. The chain employs TRBV29-1 and TRBJ1-5; TRBD1 might be the D (6 bases). The CDR3 runs to 13 residues. Germline V gene sequence: CDR1 SQVTM, CDR2 ANQGSEA. V was shortened by 8 bases and J by 7 bases, with 18 bases between the two germline ends. CDR3 residues: CSSAAGEGQPQHF. The part of the CDR3 DNA that was read is TGCAGCTCCGCGGCAGGGGAGGGACAGCCC.

This clone was counted only a few times. The CDR3 is CAWSPGGGPFNDYTF. The DNA read from the CDR3 is TGTGCCTGGAGCCCAGGGGGAGGGCCTTTCAATGAC. The chain uses TRBV30 and TRBJ1-2; 7 nucleotides align to TRBD1. Coverage ceases 3 residues before the CDR3 finishes, and the germline J gene fills in the end. Looked up from germline, CDR1 is GTSNPN and CDR2 is SVGIG (reference sequence). This CDR3 region has 15 residues. Complete variable domain (other parts from reference TRBV30 and TRBJ1-2): SQTIHQWPATLVQPVGSPLSLECTVEGTSNPNLYWYRQAAGRGLQLLFYSVGIGQISSEVPQNLSASRPQDRQFILSSKKLLLSDSGFYLCAWSPGGGPFNDYTFGSGTRLTVV.

This clone was seen a handful of times. CDR3 in amino acids: CASSMEGGLAGGQATDTQYF. The covered CDR3 bases are TGTGCCAGTAGTATGGAGGGGGGACTAGCGGGGGGCCAGGCCACAGATACG. The chain links TRBV19 to TRBJ2-3; 15 bases are shared with TRBD2. The CDR3 end is not reached by the read, which stops 3 residues before it; the germline J gene fills it in. Unmatched junction bases numbered 12, after V lost 3 bases and J lost 2 bases. Germline CDR1 and CDR2: LNHDA and SQIVND (reference sequence). The CDR3 is 20 amino acids.

This clone occurred many times. A junction boundary mismatches the germline segment, possibly from a read error. From the germline J gene comes the end of the CDR3, since the read stops 3 residues before it. The rearrangement joins TRBV7-7 to TRBJ1-4; maybe TRBD1 (5 bases). The germline CDR1 and CDR2 sequences are SSHAT and FNYEAQ (reference sequence). The CDR3 sequence is 13 residues long. The CDR3 loop is CASSLQAGEKLFF. The part of the CDR3 DNA that was read is TGTGCTAGCAGCTTACAGGCGGGGGAAAAA.

This clone was counted ten times or more. The read finishes 3 residues shy of the CDR3 end, and the germline J gene is used to complete it. The V and J genes are TRBV18 and TRBJ2-7; tentatively, D is TRBD2 (5 bases). With 0 bases removed from V and 0 bases from J, the gap between germline ends came to 9 bases. The germline CDR1 and CDR2 sequences are KGHSH and LQKENI. This CDR3 has 15 amino acids. The DNA read from the CDR3 is TGTGCCAGCTCACCACCGTCCCTAGCCTCCTACGAG. Protein sequence: CASSPPSLASYE. In full, the CDR3 is CASSPPSLASYEQYF.

In its sample, this clone was seen many times. The junction does not match germline at one end; this may be a read error. The CDR3 goes on 3 residues after the read ends, and that part is filled in from the germline J gene. V usage is TRBV7-3 and J usage is TRBJ1-6; 10 bases map to TRBD1. Per the germline V gene, CDR1 is SGHTA and CDR2 is FQGTGA. This CDR3 is 14 amino acids long. The CDR3 DNA, read in part, is TGTGCCCGCAGCTCGGGACAGGGGACGTCACCC. It is translated as CARSSGQGTSP. The whole CDR3 sequence reads CARSSGQGTSPLHF.

This clone was seen a few times. The read halts 3 residues ahead of the CDR3 end, with the missing end drawn from the germline J gene. The V call is TRBV18, the J call TRBJ1-6, with 7 bases fitting TRBD1. Trimming took 4 bases from V and 7 from J; bases not matched to a gene: 4. The CDR3 runs to 14 residues. The germline V gene encodes CDR1 KGHSH and CDR2 LQKENI. CDR3 region: CASSLDRWNSPLHF. The sequenced CDR3 bases are TGTGCCAGCTCACTGGACAGGTGGAATTCACCC.

This clone was counted ten times or more. The read halts 3 residues ahead of the CDR3 end, with the missing end drawn from the germline J gene. V is TRBV20-1 and J is TRBJ2-7; 10 bases map to TRBD1. J lost 4 bases, V lost 5 bases, and 8 bases had no gene match. This CDR3 spans 14 amino acids. Per the germline V gene, CDR1 is DFQATT and CDR2 is SNEGSKA (reference sequence). CDR3 DNA, as far as it was read: TGCAGTGCTTTTCCGGGACAGGGGTTATACGAG. Its protein is CSAFPGQGLYE. The entire CDR3 sequence reads CSAFPGQGLYEQYF.

Many counts were recorded for this clone. The read falls 3 residues short of the CDR3 end, and the missing part is taken from the germline J gene. This chain joins TRBV4-1 and TRBJ2-2, with 8 nucleotides matching TRBD2. The junction had 4 bases not matched to a gene; V was cut back by 0 bases and J by 4 bases. The CDR3 loop spans 16 amino acids. CDR1 is MGHRA and CDR2 is YSYEKL in the germline V gene. Partial CDR3 DNA: TGCGCCAGCAGCCAAGAAACAGCGGGAGTCACCGGGGAG. Its protein product is CASSQETAGVTGE. The whole CDR3 sequence reads CASSQETAGVTGELFF.

This clone was observed many times. The CDR3 DNA, read in part, is TGTGCCAGCAGTGAATCGGCCAGGGGTTTGCAGCCC. It yields the protein CASSESARGLQP. The whole CDR3 sequence reads CASSESARGLQPQHF. The chain carries TRBV2 and TRBJ1-5; tentatively, D is TRBD1 (6 bases). The read falls 3 residues short of the CDR3 end, and the missing part is taken from the germline J gene. Germline loops: CDR1 SNHLY, CDR2 FYNNEI. This CDR3 is built from 15 residues. Between the trimmed V and J ends, which lost 2 bases and 7 bases, there was a span of 15 bases.

This clone appeared many times. The read finishes 3 residues shy of the CDR3 end, and the germline J gene is used to complete it. V usage is TRBV14 and J usage is TRBJ2-2; no clear D gene. V lost 1 base to trimming and J lost 6 bases, with 6 bases between them. The CDR3 consists of 13 residues. Germline V gene lookup returns CDR1 SGHDN and CDR2 FVKESK. The covered CDR3 bases are TGTGCCAGCAGCCAAGTATCCCCCGGGGAG. Protein: CASSQVSPGE. The entire CDR3 reads CASSQVSPGELFF.

This clone has ten or more counts. The CDR3 extends 3 residues past the end of the read, so its final part is completed from the germline J gene. V gene TRBV18 combines with J gene TRBJ2-2; 12 nucleotides agree with TRBD2. Trimming at V came to 6 bases and at J to 4 bases, leaving 9 bases not matched to a gene. Germline-derived CDR1 and CDR2 are KGHSH and LQKENI. This CDR3 is 17 amino acids long. CDR3 in amino acids: CASSQGLAGHGTGELFF. Partial CDR3 DNA: TGTGCCAGCTCCCAGGGACTAGCGGGCCATGGCACCGGGGAG.